The text below deals with one T cell receptor (beta chain). Its antigen is not identified. The ends were cut back, 3 bases at V and 5 bases at J, with 8 bases in the middle. Germline CDR1 and CDR2: SGHRS and YFSETQ. CDR3 length: 12 amino acids. The study ran its PCR with 60 Vbeta and 13 Jbeta primers. Method: immunoSEQ multiplex PCR; TCRdb's copy keeps in-frame clones and lacks some. The table records 150,000 or so clones, roughly 80% of them present only once. This entry comes from a study of cytomegalovirus exposure and HLA in healthy donors. Study-level findings and limits: Cytomegalovirus association was listed for approximately 150 TCR beta chains.

The genes are TRBV5-1 and TRBJ1-2; D gene ambiguous. Sequenced input: PBMCs. The receptor was isolated from a man in his forties in good health and CMV-seronegative. The CDR3 bases are TGCGCCAGCAGCTCTTTGACTTATGGCTACACCTTC. The encoded protein is CASSSLTYGYTF.